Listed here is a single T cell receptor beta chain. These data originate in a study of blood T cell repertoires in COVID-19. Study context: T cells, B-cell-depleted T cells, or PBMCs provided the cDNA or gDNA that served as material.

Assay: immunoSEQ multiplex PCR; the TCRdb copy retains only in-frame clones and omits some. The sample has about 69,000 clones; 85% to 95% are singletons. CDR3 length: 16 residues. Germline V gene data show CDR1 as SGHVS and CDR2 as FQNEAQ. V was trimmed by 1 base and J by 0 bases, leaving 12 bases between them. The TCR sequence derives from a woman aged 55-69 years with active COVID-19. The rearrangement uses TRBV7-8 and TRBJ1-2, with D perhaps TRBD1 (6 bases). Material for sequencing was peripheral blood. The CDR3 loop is CASSLERGGANYGYTF. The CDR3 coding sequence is TGTGCCAGCAGCTTAGAAAGGGGGGGAGCTAACTATGGCTACACCTTC.